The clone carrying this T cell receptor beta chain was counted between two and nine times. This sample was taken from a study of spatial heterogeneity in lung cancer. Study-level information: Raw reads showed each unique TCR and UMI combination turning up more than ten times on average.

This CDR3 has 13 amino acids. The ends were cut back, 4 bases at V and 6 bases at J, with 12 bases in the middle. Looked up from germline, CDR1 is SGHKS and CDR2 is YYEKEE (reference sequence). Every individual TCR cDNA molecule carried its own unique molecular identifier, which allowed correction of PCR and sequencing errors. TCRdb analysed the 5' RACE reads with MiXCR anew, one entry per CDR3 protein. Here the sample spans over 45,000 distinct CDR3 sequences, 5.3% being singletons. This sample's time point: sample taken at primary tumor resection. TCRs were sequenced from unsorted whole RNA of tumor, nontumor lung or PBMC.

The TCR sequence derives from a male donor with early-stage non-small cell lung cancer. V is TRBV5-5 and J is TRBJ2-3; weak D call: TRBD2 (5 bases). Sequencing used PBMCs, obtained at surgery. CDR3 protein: CASSQLVSDTQYF. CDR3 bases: TGTGCCAGCAGCCAACTAGTTTCTGATACGCAGTATTTT.